The 28 T cell receptor beta chains reported below all come from one sample, sequenced in a study of response to subunit inactivated influenza vaccine. TCRdb redid the calling of the RT-PCR reads with MiXCR, one entry per CDR3 protein. This sample has about 800,000 distinct CDR3 sequences, with around 20% found just once. The sample in question was PBMCs from blood, obtained 5 days after vaccination. The receptors derive from a man in his fifties or sixties who received an inactivated influenza vaccine.

This chain links TRBV4-2 with TRBJ2-7; D might be TRBD2 (5 bases). The V end was cut by 3 bases, the J end by 3 bases, with 12 bases between. The CDR3 contains 14 residues. CDR1 is LGHNA, CDR2 YNFKEQ, per germline. CDR3 nucleotide sequence: TGTGCCAGCAGCCAGGGGAGCGGAAGCTACGAGCAGTACTTC. Translated: CASSQGSGSYEQYF.

This clonotype was recorded a few times. The chain employs TRBV4-2 and TRBJ2-2, with 14 bases that match TRBD2. Germline V gene data show CDR1 as LGHNA and CDR2 as YNFKEQ. CDR3 length: 16 amino acids. V dropped 5 bases and J dropped 6; count of bases not matched to a gene: 5. The CDR3 DNA is TGTGCCAGCAGCATCCGACTAGCGGGGGGGCCCGGGGAGCTGTTTTTT. It is translated as CASSIRLAGGPGELFF.

This clonotype has a handful of counts. This chain uses TRBV2 with TRBJ2-1; a possible D gene is TRBD2 (5 bases). V dropped 9 bases and J dropped 6 bases, with 12 bases sitting between them. The CDR3 length is 12 residues. Germline assignment: CDR1 SNHLY and CDR2 FYNNEI. CDR3 nucleotides: TGTGCCAGGAGGAGCGGTGGCAATGAGCAGTTCTTC. Its protein is CARRSGGNEQFF. The complete variable domain, with remaining parts taken from reference TRBV2 and TRBJ2-1, reads EPEVTQTPSHQVTQMGQEVILRCVPISNHLYFYWYRQILGQKVEFLVSFYNNEISEKSEIFDDQFSVERPDGSNFTLKIRSTKLEDSAMYFCARRSGGNEQFFGPGTRLTVL.

This clonotype came up many times. V and J are TRBV15 and TRBJ1-1; 7 positions match TRBD1. The CDR3 loop spans 16 amino acids. The V gene's germline CDR1 is LNHNV and CDR2 YYDKDF (reference sequence). Losses at the gene ends were 4 bases for V and 3 bases for J; bases not matched to a gene: 11. CDR3 sequence: CATSKSPGGWDTEAFF. The CDR3, as DNA: TGTGCCACCAGCAAGAGCCCAGGGGGATGGGACACTGAAGCTTTCTTT.

CDR3 sequence: CSAESANEQFF. CDR3 coding DNA: TGCAGTGCAGAGAGCGCCAATGAGCAGTTCTTC. The rearrangement uses TRBV20-1 and TRBJ2-1; D is unresolved. The V gene lost 6 bases and the J gene lost 6 bases, with 9 bases spanning the gap. CDR3 length equals 11 residues. Germline V gives CDR1 DFQATT, CDR2 SNEGSKA (reference sequence).

The chain joins TRBV5-6 to TRBJ2-7; D ambiguous. V was trimmed by 2 bases and J by 0 bases, leaving 12 bases between them. Germline CDR1 and CDR2: SGHDT and YYEEEE. This CDR3 contains 15 residues. The DNA for the CDR3 is TGTGCCAGCAGCTTCTGGACGACGAGCTCCTACGAGCAGTACTTC. Protein sequence: CASSFWTTSSYEQYF.

This chain connects TRBV11-1 to TRBJ2-5, with D hard to call. There are 14 residues in the CDR3. From germline, CDR1 is SGHAT and CDR2 FQDESV (reference sequence). Trimming left V 5 bases short and J 3 bases short, with 13 bases between. CDR3 sequence: CASSPSYSEETQYF. The DNA of the CDR3 is TGTGCCAGCAGCCCAAGCTATTCGGAAGAGACCCAGTACTTC.

The V gene is TRBV3-1, the J gene TRBJ1-2; D ambiguous. Trimming cost V 1 base and J 2 bases, with 11 bases left between them. This CDR3 spans 15 amino acids. CDR1 and CDR2 from the germline V gene are LGHDT and YNNKEL (reference sequence). The CDR3 nucleotides are TGTGCCAGCAGCCAAGGAATTTGGCCGAACTATGGCTACACCTTC. Translated: CASSQGIWPNYGYTF.

The chain couples TRBV5-1 to TRBJ2-4; perhaps TRBD2 as D (6 bases). The V end lost 3 bases, the J end lost 0 bases, and 13 bases lay between the germline ends. CDR3 length equals 16 residues. Germline assignment: CDR1 SGHRS and CDR2 YFSETQ. The CDR3 DNA follows: TGCGCCAGCAGCTGGGGGACTTCCCTAGCCAAAAACATTCAGTACTTC. Translation: CASSWGTSLAKNIQYF.

The rearrangement links TRBV28 to TRBJ2-5; 8 bases match TRBD2. Germline CDR1 MDHEN, CDR2 SYDVKM. The length of the CDR3 is 15 residues. Trimming removed 4 bases from V and 5 bases from J; junction bases left unmatched: 9. The CDR3 bases are TGTGCCAGCAGTTCCGGGACTAGGAGGGGGGAGACCCAGTACTTC. Translation gives CASSSGTRRGETQYF.

The V call is TRBV28, the J call TRBJ2-3, with D possibly TRBD1 on 5 matching bases. Germline V CDR1 and CDR2: MDHEN, SYDVKM. The V end lost 5 bases, the J end lost 2 bases, and 17 bases lay between the germline ends. The CDR3 extends over 16 amino acids. CDR3 loop: CASSPQGKRTTDTQYF. CDR3 DNA: TGTGCCAGCAGTCCTCAGGGTAAAAGGACCACAGATACGCAGTATTTT. The variable domain in full, completed from reference TRBV28 and TRBJ2-3, reads DVKVTQSSRYLVKRTGEKVFLECVQDMDHENMFWYRQDPGLGLRLIYFSYDVKMKEKGDIPEGYSVSREKKERFSLILESASTNQTSMYLCASSPQGKRTTDTQYFGPGTRLTVL.

CDR3 sequence reads: CASSVGPGRGFYEQYF. CDR3 nucleotide sequence: TGTGCCAGCAGCGTAGGCCCGGGACGTGGCTTCTACGAGCAGTACTTC. The V call is TRBV9, the J call TRBJ2-7; D could derive from TRBD1 or TRBD2 (5 bases each). The CDR3 totals 16 residues. V was clipped by 0 bases and J by 3 bases, with 16 bases between them. Germline V gene data show CDR1 as SGDLS and CDR2 as YYNGEE.

The gene calls are TRBV7-9 and TRBJ2-2; 8 nucleotides line up with TRBD1. The germline V gene encodes CDR1 SEHNR and CDR2 FQNEAQ (reference sequence). The V gene end was trimmed by 5 bases and the J gene end by 5 bases; junction bases not matched to a gene: 7. The CDR3 runs 15 residues. CDR3 protein: CASSTDRARTGELFF. In nucleotides, the CDR3 is TGTGCCAGCAGCACGGACAGGGCGAGGACCGGGGAGCTGTTTTTT.

This clonotype has a handful of counts. The genes are TRBV28 and TRBJ1-5; D ambiguous. The CDR3 has 12 amino acids. Deletions cut 2 bases from V and 6 bases from J, with 5 bases between. Germline lookup yields CDR1 MDHEN and CDR2 SYDVKM. The CDR3 reads CASSLQTQPQHF. As DNA, the CDR3 is TGTGCCAGCAGTTTACAGACTCAGCCCCAGCATTTT.

This clonotype has a handful of counts. The J gene is TRBJ1-6, the V gene TRBV20-1; D unresolved. With 6 bases removed from V and 7 bases from J, the gap between germline ends came to 7 bases. CDR1 DFQATT and CDR2 SNEGSKA come from the germline V gene (reference sequence). The CDR3 spans 11 residues. CDR3 sequence reads: CSAGRNSPLHF. CDR3 sequence (DNA): TGCAGTGCCGGACGAAATTCACCCCTCCACTTT.

The CDR3 nucleotides are TGTGCCAGCAGCTTGCGATATGGGGGTGCGACCGGGGAGCTGTTTTTT. Encoded protein: CASSLRYGGATGELFF. This sequence joins TRBV5-5 and TRBJ2-2; D might be TRBD1 or TRBD2, each matching 5 bases. The CDR3 length is 16 residues. Germline V gene data show CDR1 as SGHKS and CDR2 as YYEKEE (reference sequence). Trimming shortened V by 1 base and J by 5 bases, and 15 bases separated the two germline ends.

This clonotype was recorded a few times. This rearrangement joins TRBV15 to TRBJ2-2, with 7 bases fitting TRBD2. The CDR3 is 17 amino acids. V lost 0 bases, J lost 0 bases, and 4 bases stayed unmatched. The V gene's germline CDR1 is LNHNV and CDR2 YYDKDF (reference sequence). CDR3 nucleotide sequence: TGTGCCACCAGCAGAGAGCGGCGGGAGCCGAACACCGGGGAGCTGTTTTTT. Residues: CATSRERREPNTGELFF.

This clonotype was observed a few times. The chain has TRBV30 and TRBJ1-1; tentatively, D is TRBD1 (6 bases). The CDR3 extends over 15 amino acids. Germline V lookup: CDR1 GTSNPN, CDR2 SVGIG (reference sequence). V was shortened by 0 bases and J by 3 bases, with 14 bases between the two germline ends. The CDR3 DNA reads as TGTGCCTGGAGTGTACGCGGGGGCCGGTACACTGAAGCTTTCTTT. Protein sequence: CAWSVRGGRYTEAFF. Full variable domain (remainder filled in from reference TRBV30 and TRBJ1-1): SQTIHQWPATLVQPVGSPLSLECTVEGTSNPNLYWYRQAAGRGLQLLFYSVGIGQISSEVPQNLSASRPQDRQFILSSKKLLLSDSGFYLCAWSVRGGRYTEAFFGQGTRLTVV.

The rearrangement uses TRBV7-2 and TRBJ2-7; maybe TRBD1 (5 bases). V gave up 5 bases and J gave up 4 bases, with 18 bases separating them. Germline V gene sequence: CDR1 SGHTA, CDR2 FQGNSA. The CDR3 spans 15 residues. The CDR3 here is CASSGNPGQGYEQYF. In DNA, the CDR3 is TGTGCCAGCAGCGGCAATCCGGGCCAGGGTTACGAGCAGTACTTC.

The V and J genes are TRBV7-2 and TRBJ2-3; 8 bases are shared with TRBD1. Trimming at V came to 8 bases and at J to 4 bases, leaving 11 bases not matched to a gene. The CDR3 spans 15 residues. Germline lookup yields CDR1 SGHTA and CDR2 FQGNSA. CDR3 sequence reads: CASGGTGLVADTQYF. For the CDR3, the DNA is TGTGCCAGCGGGGGGACAGGTCTGGTGGCAGATACGCAGTATTTT.

This clonotype was detected many times. The V gene is TRBV29-1, the J gene TRBJ2-5, with 12 bases identical to TRBD2. V was pared by 7 bases and J by 5 bases, with 8 bases of the junction left unmatched. The CDR3 runs to 14 residues. CDR1 is SQVTM, CDR2 ANQGSEA, per germline. CDR3 nucleotide sequence: TGCAGCGGACTACTAGCGGGAGGACGTGAGACCCAGTACTTC. It codes for CSGLLAGGRETQYF. The full variable domain, completed using reference TRBV29-1 and TRBJ2-5, is SAVISQKPSRDICQRGTSLTIQCQVDSQVTMMFWYRQQPGQSLTLIATANQGSEATYESGFVIDKFPISRPNLTFSTLTVSNMSPEDSSIYLCSGLLAGGRETQYFGPGTRLLVL.

CDR3 nucleotide sequence: TGTGCCAGCAGTTATCTCTGGGTCGGTGTTGAAAACACTGAAGCTTTCTTT. Its protein product is CASSYLWVGVENTEAFF. The chain recombines TRBV6-2 or TRBV6-3 with TRBJ1-1; D call uncertain. The V end was cut by 3 bases, the J end by 2 bases, with 19 bases between. This CDR3 region has 17 residues. Germline CDR1 and CDR2: MNHEY and SVGEGT.

This clonotype was seen a few times. This chain links TRBV7-2 with TRBJ2-5; D not resolved. The germline gives CDR1 SGHTA, CDR2 FQGNSA. With 4 bases removed from V and 0 bases from J, the gap between germline ends came to 6 bases. This CDR3 contains 13 residues. For the CDR3, the DNA is TGTGCCAGCAGCTCCCGACACCAAGAGACCCAGTACTTC. Translated, it gives CASSSRHQETQYF.

This clonotype occurred a few times. The V call is TRBV29-1, the J call TRBJ2-4, with 8 bases aligning to TRBD2. CDR3 length: 15 amino acids. Trimming took 4 bases from V and 4 from J; bases not matched to a gene: 9. Germline V CDR1 and CDR2: SQVTM, ANQGSEA. The chain's CDR3 is CSVVGGGGPKNIQYF. DNA for the CDR3: TGCAGCGTTGTCGGTGGCGGGGGGCCTAAAAACATTCAGTACTTC.

The rearrangement links TRBV27 to TRBJ2-5, with D possibly matching TRBD2 (7 bases). This CDR3 has 14 residues. Deletions cut 2 bases from V and 5 bases from J, with 12 bases between. Germline V gene data show CDR1 as MNHEY and CDR2 as SMNVEV (reference sequence). As DNA, the CDR3 is TGTGCCAGCAGTTTACAGGGAGGGGGGGAGACCCAGTACTTC. Translation: CASSLQGGGETQYF.

This chain uses TRBV27 with TRBJ2-7; D unclear. Between the trimmed V and J ends, which lost 7 bases and 3 bases, there was a span of 16 bases. Germline lookup yields CDR1 MNHEY and CDR2 SMNVEV (reference sequence). The CDR3 contains 14 residues. The CDR3 DNA reads TGTGCCAGCAAGGAGTCTGGCCTCTTCTACGAGCAGTACTTC. Translating gives CASKESGLFYEQYF.

This clonotype was found many times. The chain has TRBV28 and TRBJ2-7; D may be TRBD1 (5 bases). V lost 3 bases and J 3 bases, leaving 15 bases between the germline ends. This CDR3 is built from 15 residues. Per germline, CDR1 MDHEN and CDR2 SYDVKM. CDR3: CASSLYTGRVYEQYF. CDR3 coding DNA: TGTGCCAGCAGTTTGTACACAGGAAGGGTCTACGAGCAGTACTTC.

This clonotype was counted ten times or more. V usage is TRBV6-1 and J usage is TRBJ2-2; D not resolved. Germline assignment: CDR1 MNHNS and CDR2 SASEGT. V lost 7 bases and J lost 2, with 11 bases in between. There are 14 residues in the CDR3. The CDR3 spells CASTADGNTGELFF. The CDR3 DNA follows: TGTGCCAGCACCGCGGACGGTAACACCGGGGAGCTGTTTTTT.